The 3 T cell receptor beta chains listed next were all sequenced from one sample in a study of cytomegalovirus exposure and HLA in healthy donors (TCRdb year 2017). The method behind the library was the immunoSEQ multiplex PCR assay. For the multiplex PCR, a mixture combining 60 forward primers for TCR Vbeta segments and 13 reverse primers for TCR Jbeta segments was used. Not all clones reach the TCRdb copy of this immuneACCESS table, which keeps in-frame sequences only. Checked studies attribute under half of the gap to unresolved V genes and leave the rest unexplained. In all, the sample holds about 140,000 clones, and around 73% of those were seen once. Together, the top ten hold around 15% of the sample. The specimen sequenced was PBMCs. These receptor sequences come from a human donor in good health.

The gene calls are TRBV5-1 and TRBJ2-5, with 11 bases that match TRBD2. The CDR3 is made up of 17 amino acids. The germline CDR1 and CDR2 sequences are SGHRS and YFSETQ. Trimming cost V 0 bases and J 3 bases; bases outside gene matches: 7. The CDR3 DNA reads as TGCGCCAGCAGCTTGGTGGGTAGCGGGGGGGCAGAAGAGACCCAGTACTTC. Residues: CASSLVGSGGAEETQYF.

This chain connects TRBV5-1 to TRBJ1-3, with D possibly matching TRBD1 (6 bases). The CDR3 length is 15 residues. Trimming cost V 7 bases and J 0 bases, with 14 bases left between them. In germline, CDR1 is SGHRS, CDR2 YFSETQ. DNA for the CDR3: TGCGCCAGCGCTCAGGACAGCACCTCTGGAAACACCATATATTTT. It encodes CASAQDSTSGNTIYF.

This clone was seen once. V and J are TRBV9 and TRBJ2-7; 13 bases are shared with TRBD2. The CDR3 totals 17 residues. Per the germline V gene, CDR1 is SGDLS and CDR2 is YYNGEE. V gave up 8 bases and J gave up 8 bases; unmatched junction bases: 19. In DNA form, the CDR3 reads TGTGCCAGAGGGACTAGCGGGGCGGTAGCCCAAGTGGGACAGCAGTACTTC. Protein: CARGTSGAVAQVGQQYF.